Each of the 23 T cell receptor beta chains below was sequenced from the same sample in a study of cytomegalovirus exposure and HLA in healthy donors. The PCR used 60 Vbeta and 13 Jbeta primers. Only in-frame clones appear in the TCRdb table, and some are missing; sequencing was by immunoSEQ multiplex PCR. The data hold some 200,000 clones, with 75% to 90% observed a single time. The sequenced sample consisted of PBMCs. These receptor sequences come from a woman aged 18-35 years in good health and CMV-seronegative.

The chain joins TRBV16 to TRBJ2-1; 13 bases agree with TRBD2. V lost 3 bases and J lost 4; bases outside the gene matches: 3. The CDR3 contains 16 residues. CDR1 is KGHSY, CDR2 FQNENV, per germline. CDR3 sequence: CASSQGTSGTYNEQFF. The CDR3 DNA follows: TGTGCCAGCAGCCAGGGGACTAGCGGGACGTACAATGAGCAGTTCTTC.

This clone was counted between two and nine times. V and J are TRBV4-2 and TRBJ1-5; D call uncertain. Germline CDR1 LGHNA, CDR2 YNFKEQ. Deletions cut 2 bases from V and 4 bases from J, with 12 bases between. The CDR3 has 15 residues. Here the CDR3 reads CASSQSGSSNQPQHF. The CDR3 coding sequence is TGTGCCAGCAGCCAAAGTGGGAGCTCGAATCAGCCCCAGCATTTT.

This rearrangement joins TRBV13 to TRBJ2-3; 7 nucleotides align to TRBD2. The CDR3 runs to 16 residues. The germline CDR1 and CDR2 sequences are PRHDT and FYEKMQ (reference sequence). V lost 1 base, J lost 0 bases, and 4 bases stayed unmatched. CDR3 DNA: TGTGCCAGCAGCTTAGAGGCGGGAGCTAGCACAGATACGCAGTATTTT. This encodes CASSLEAGASTDTQYF.

CDR3 bases: TGCGCCAGCAGCTTGGGGACAGACCAAGAGACCCAGTACTTC. The encoded protein is CASSLGTDQETQYF. The rearrangement joins TRBV5-1 to TRBJ2-5, with a tentative D call TRBD1 (6 bases). CDR3 length: 14 residues. Trimming took 0 bases from V and 0 from J, leaving 6 bases between them. The germline CDR1 and CDR2 sequences are SGHRS and YFSETQ.

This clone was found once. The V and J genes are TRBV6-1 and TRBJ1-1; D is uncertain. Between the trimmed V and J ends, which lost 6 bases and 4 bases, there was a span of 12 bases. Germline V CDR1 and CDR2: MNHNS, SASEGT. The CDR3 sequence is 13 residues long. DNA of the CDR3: TGTGCCAGCAGAAGGAGGTCAGGCACTGAAGCTTTCTTT. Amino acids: CASRRRSGTEAFF.

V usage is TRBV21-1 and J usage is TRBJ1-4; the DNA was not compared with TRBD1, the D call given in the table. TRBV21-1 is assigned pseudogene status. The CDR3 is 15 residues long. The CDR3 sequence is CASSKEVWPNEKLFF. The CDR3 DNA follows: TGTGCCAGCAGCAAAGAAGTTTGGCCTAATGAAAAACTGTTTTTT.

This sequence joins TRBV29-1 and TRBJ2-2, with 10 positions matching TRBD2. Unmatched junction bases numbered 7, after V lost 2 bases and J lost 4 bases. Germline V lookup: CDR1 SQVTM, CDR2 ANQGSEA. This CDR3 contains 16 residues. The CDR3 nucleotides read TGCAGCGTTGAACTAGCGGGAGTTTCCATCACCGGGGAGCTGTTTTTT. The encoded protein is CSVELAGVSITGELFF.

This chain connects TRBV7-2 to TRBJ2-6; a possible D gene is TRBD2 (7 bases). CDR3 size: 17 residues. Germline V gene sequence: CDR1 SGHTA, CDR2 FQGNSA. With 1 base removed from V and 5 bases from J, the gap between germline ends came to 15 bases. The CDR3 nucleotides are TGTGCCAGCAGCTTAGTCGGGGGGCAGAATCGGGCCAACGTCCTGACTTTC. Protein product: CASSLVGGQNRANVLTF.

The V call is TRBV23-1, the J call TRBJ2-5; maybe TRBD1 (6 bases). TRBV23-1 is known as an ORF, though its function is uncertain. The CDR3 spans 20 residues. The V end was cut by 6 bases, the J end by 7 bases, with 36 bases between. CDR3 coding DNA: TGCGCCAGCAGGAAAAAAAAGGATGGGGGCGCCTTGCGTCGGGGCGGGACCCAGTACTTC. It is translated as CASRKKKDGGALRRGGTQYF.

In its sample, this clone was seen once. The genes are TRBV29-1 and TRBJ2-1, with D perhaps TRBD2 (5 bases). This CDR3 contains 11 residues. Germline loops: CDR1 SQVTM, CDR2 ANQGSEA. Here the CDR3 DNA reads TGCAGTTCGTTGAAGGCGGGTGAGCAGTTCTTC. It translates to CSSLKAGEQFF.

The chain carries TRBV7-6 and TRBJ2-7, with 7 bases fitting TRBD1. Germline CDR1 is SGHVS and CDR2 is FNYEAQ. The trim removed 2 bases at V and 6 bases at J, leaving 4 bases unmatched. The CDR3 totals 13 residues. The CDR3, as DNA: TGTGCCAGCAGCTTACCTGGACAGGCCGAGCAGTACTTC. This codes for CASSLPGQAEQYF.

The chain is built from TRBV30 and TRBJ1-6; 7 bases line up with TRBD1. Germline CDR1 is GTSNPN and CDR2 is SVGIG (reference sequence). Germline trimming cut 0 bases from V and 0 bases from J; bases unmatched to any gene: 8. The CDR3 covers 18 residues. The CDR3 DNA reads TGTGCCTGGAGTGTACGTGCGGACAGGAGCTCCTATAATTCACCCCTCCACTTT. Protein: CAWSVRADRSSYNSPLHF.

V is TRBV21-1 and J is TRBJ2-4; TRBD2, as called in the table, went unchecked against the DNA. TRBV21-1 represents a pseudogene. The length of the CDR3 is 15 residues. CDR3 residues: CASSKDGGNKNIQYF. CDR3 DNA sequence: TGTGCCAGCAGCAAAGACGGGGGTAACAAAAACATTCAGTACTTC.

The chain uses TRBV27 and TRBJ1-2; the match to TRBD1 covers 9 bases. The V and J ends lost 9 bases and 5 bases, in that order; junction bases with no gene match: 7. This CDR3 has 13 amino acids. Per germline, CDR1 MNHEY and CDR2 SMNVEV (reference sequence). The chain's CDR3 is CASTDRGRYGYTF. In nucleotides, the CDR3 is TGTGCCAGTACGGACAGGGGAAGATATGGCTACACCTTC.

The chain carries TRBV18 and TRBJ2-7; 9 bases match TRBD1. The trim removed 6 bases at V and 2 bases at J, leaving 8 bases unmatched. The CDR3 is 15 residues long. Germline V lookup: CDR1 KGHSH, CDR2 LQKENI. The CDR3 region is CASSWGQGLTYEQYF. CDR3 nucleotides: TGTGCCAGCTCGTGGGGACAGGGTCTCACCTACGAGCAGTACTTC.

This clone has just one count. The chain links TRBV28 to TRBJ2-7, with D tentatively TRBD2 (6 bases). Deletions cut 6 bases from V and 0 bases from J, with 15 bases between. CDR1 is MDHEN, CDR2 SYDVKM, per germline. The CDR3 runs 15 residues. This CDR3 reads CASRGGSGSSYEQYF. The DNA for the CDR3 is TGTGCCAGCAGGGGGGGATCTGGCAGCTCCTACGAGCAGTACTTC.

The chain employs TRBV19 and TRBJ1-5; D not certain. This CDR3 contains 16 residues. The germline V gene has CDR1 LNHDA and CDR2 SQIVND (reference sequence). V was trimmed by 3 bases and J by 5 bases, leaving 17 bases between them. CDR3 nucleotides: TGTGCCAGTAGTATCTCTCTCCTCGGGAGGTATCAGCCCCAGCATTTT. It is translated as CASSISLLGRYQPQHF.

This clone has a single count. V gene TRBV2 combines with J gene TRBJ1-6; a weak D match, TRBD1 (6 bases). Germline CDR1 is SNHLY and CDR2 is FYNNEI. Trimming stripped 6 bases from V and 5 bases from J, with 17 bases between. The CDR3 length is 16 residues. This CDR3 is CASRLYNREDNSPLHF. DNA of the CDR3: TGTGCCAGCAGGCTCTACAACAGGGAAGATAATTCACCCCTCCACTTT. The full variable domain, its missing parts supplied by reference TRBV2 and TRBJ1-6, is EPEVTQTPSHQVTQMGQEVILRCVPISNHLYFYWYRQILGQKVEFLVSFYNNEISEKSEIFDDQFSVERPDGSNFTLKIRSTKLEDSAMYFCASRLYNREDNSPLHFGNGTRLTVT.

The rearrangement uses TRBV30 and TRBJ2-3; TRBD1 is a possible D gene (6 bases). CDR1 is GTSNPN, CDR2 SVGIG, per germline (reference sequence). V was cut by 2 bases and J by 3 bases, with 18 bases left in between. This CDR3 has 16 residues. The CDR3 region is CAWSIGETGNTDTQYF. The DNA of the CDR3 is TGTGCCTGGAGTATAGGGGAAACAGGGAATACAGATACGCAGTATTTT.

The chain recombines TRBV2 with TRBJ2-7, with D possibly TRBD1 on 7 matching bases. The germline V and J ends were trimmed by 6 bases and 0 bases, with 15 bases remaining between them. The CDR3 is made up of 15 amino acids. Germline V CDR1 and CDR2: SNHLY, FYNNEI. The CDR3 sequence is CASRGGTASSYEQYF. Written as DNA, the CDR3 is TGTGCCAGCAGAGGGGGGACAGCGAGCTCCTACGAGCAGTACTTC.

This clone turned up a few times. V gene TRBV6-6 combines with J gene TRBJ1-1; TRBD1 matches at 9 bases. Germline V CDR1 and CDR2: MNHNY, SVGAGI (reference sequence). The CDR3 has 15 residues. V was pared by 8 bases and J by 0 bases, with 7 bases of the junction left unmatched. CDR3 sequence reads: CASGRGQGMNTEAFF. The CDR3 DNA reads TGTGCCAGCGGGAGGGGACAGGGCATGAACACTGAAGCTTTCTTT.

CDR3 loop: CASSLVLAAGANVLTF. As DNA, the CDR3 is TGTGCCAGCAGCTTAGTGCTTGCGGCTGGGGCCAACGTCCTGACTTTC. The genes are TRBV7-9 and TRBJ2-6; D gene ambiguous. Deletions cut 1 base from V and 2 bases from J, with 9 bases between. From germline, CDR1 is SEHNR and CDR2 FQNEAQ (reference sequence). This CDR3 comprises 16 residues. The entire variable domain, with the rest obtained from reference TRBV7-9 and TRBJ2-6, is as follows: DTGVSQNPRHKITKRGQNVTFRCDPISEHNRLYWYRQTLGQGPEFLTYFQNEAQLEKSRLLSDRFSAERPKGSFSTLEIQRTEQGDSAMYLCASSLVLAAGANVLTFGAGSRLTVL.

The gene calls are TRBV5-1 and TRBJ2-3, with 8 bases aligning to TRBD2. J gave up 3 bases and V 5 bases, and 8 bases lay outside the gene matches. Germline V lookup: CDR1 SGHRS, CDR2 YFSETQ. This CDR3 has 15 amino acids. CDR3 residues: CASRLTSGFTDTQYF. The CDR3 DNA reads TGCGCCAGCAGACTTACTAGCGGCTTTACAGATACGCAGTATTTT.